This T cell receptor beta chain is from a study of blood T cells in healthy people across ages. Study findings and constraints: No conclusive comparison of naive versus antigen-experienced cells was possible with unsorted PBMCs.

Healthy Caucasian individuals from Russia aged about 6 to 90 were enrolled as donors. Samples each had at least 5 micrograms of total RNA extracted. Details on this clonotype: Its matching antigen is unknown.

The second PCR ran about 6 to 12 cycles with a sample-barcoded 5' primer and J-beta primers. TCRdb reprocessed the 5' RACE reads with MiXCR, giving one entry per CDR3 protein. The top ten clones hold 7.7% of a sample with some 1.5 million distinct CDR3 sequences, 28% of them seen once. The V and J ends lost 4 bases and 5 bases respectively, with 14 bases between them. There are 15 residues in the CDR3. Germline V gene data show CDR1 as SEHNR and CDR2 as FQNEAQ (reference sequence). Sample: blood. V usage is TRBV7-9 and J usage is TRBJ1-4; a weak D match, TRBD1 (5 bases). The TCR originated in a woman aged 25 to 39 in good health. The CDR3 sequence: CASSSPGPRNEKLFF. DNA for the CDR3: TGTGCCAGCAGCTCACCGGGGCCCAGAAATGAAAAACTGTTTTTT. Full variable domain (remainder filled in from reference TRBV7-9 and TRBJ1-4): DTGVSQNPRHKITKRGQNVTFRCDPISEHNRLYWYRQTLGQGPEFLTYFQNEAQLEKSRLLSDRFSAERPKGSFSTLEIQRTEQGDSAMYLCASSSPGPRNEKLFFGSGTQLSVL.